Each of the 20 T cell receptor beta chains below was sequenced from the same sample in a study of graft-versus-host responses after intestinal transplantation. The data were produced by immunoSEQ multiplex PCR, yet TCRdb's version contains in-frame clones alone and is incomplete. The data show about 110,000 clones, roughly 93% seen once. Their antigens are not known. The material sequenced was unstimulated CD8+ T cells sorted from spleen or lymph node cells, taken before intestinal transplant. The origin of the receptors is a human donor who received an intestinal transplant.

The V call is TRBV10-1, the J call TRBJ2-1, with 13 bases aligning to TRBD2. Trimming cost V 0 bases and J 2 bases; bases outside gene matches: 7. Germline CDR1 is WNHNN and CDR2 is SYGVQD (reference sequence). This CDR3 is built from 19 residues. CDR3: CASSESRLAGGSTYNEQFF. DNA for the CDR3: TGCGCCAGCAGTGAGTCCCGACTAGCGGGAGGATCTACCTACAATGAGCAGTTCTTC.

The chain carries TRBV6-5 and TRBJ2-7; D is uncertain. This CDR3 comprises 14 residues. V dropped 6 bases and J dropped 3 bases, with 15 bases sitting between them. The germline V gene encodes CDR1 MNHEY and CDR2 SVGAGI. Here the CDR3 reads CASSYGPTIYEQYF. The CDR3 DNA is TGTGCCAGCAGCTACGGGCCGACGATCTACGAGCAGTACTTC.

The chain joins TRBV5-6 to TRBJ1-1, with a possible D match to TRBD1 (5 bases). The CDR3 has 13 amino acids. V was clipped by 1 base and J by 1 base, with 5 bases between them. CDR1 and CDR2 (germline): SGHDT, YYEEEE. CDR3 region: CASSLTGNTEAFF. The CDR3 nucleotides read TGTGCCAGCAGCTTGACAGGGAACACTGAAGCTTTCTTT.

The chain links TRBV7-2 to TRBJ2-7; no definite D call. Trimming took off 2 bases at V and 1 base at J, with 9 bases between the two ends. Germline V gene data show CDR1 as SGHTA and CDR2 as FQGNSA. The CDR3 spans 14 residues. The CDR3 region is CASSLSDRSYEQYF. The DNA for the CDR3 is TGTGCCAGCAGCTTATCGGATCGATCCTACGAGCAGTACTTC.

The chain carries TRBV30 and TRBJ2-7, with TRBD1 as a possible D gene (6 bases). Germline values: CDR1 GTSNPN, CDR2 SVGIG (reference sequence). V was trimmed by 5 bases and J by 5 bases, leaving 13 bases between them. CDR3 length: 12 residues. The DNA for the CDR3 is TGTGCCTGGGACAGGACTGCCGACGAGCAGTACTTC. Its protein is CAWDRTADEQYF.

This sequence joins TRBV29-1 and TRBJ2-1; perhaps TRBD2 as D (6 bases). CDR1 and CDR2 from the germline V gene are SQVTM and ANQGSEA. Trimming cost V 3 bases and J 7 bases, with 16 bases left between them. The CDR3 extends over 14 amino acids. DNA of the CDR3: TGCAGCGTTGATGGACGCGGGGCGAATAATGAGCAGTTCTTC. Its protein is CSVDGRGANNEQFF.

The chain uses TRBV2 and TRBJ2-5; D might be TRBD2 (5 bases). The CDR3 totals 14 residues. With 1 base removed from V and 2 bases from J, the gap between germline ends came to 8 bases. The germline gives CDR1 SNHLY, CDR2 FYNNEI. The CDR3: CASSEVGEQETQYF. The CDR3, as DNA: TGTGCCAGCAGTGAAGTCGGGGAGCAAGAGACCCAGTACTTC.

This chain uses TRBV4-1 with TRBJ2-3; 7 bases align to TRBD1. Trimming removed 2 bases from V and 1 base from J; junction bases left unmatched: 6. The V gene's germline CDR1 is MGHRA and CDR2 YSYEKL. The CDR3 covers 16 residues. In DNA, the CDR3 is TGCGCCAGCAGCCAATCGGCCGGACAGGGCACAGATACGCAGTATTTT. Its protein product is CASSQSAGQGTDTQYF.

The genes are TRBV25-1 and TRBJ1-4; D gene uncertain. Between the trimmed V and J ends, which lost 7 bases and 7 bases, there was a span of 13 bases. The CDR3 has 13 amino acids. The V gene's germline CDR1 is MGHDK and CDR2 SYGVNS. Here the CDR3 reads CASKDRGSEKLFF. Here the CDR3 DNA reads TGTGCCAGCAAGGACCGAGGGAGTGAAAAACTGTTTTTT.

V is TRBV27 and J is TRBJ2-5; D perhaps matches TRBD1 (5 bases). The germline CDR1 and CDR2 sequences are MNHEY and SMNVEV (reference sequence). The CDR3 has 14 amino acids. V was trimmed by 6 bases and J by 3 bases, leaving 14 bases between them. The CDR3 DNA reads TGTGCCAGCAGCTTGACCGACAGCGAAGAGACCCAGTACTTC. Translation gives CASSLTDSEETQYF.

The chain joins TRBV6-1 to TRBJ1-2; 7 nucleotides match TRBD1. Germline CDR1 reads MNHNS; CDR2 reads SASEGT. The CDR3 sequence is 14 residues long. V lost 5 bases and J lost 6; bases outside the gene matches: 9. For the CDR3, the DNA is TGTGCCAGCAGTATCGACAGGGAGGCGGATGGCTACACCTTC. This encodes CASSIDREADGYTF.

This chain links TRBV2 with TRBJ2-3; TRBD1 might be the D (5 bases). Trimming shortened V by 9 bases and J by 2 bases, and 12 bases separated the two germline ends. CDR3 length equals 13 residues. Germline V gene data show CDR1 as SNHLY and CDR2 as FYNNEI. The CDR3 region is CARETEATDTQYF. CDR3 in DNA: TGTGCCAGGGAGACAGAGGCCACAGATACGCAGTATTTT.

This clone was detected only once. The chain uses TRBV9 and TRBJ2-5, with TRBD1 matching over 7 bases. V lost 3 bases and J lost 10; bases outside the gene matches: 12. Germline V CDR1 and CDR2: SGDLS, YYNGEE. CDR3 size: 14 residues. CDR3 loop: CASSAWDSLVDQYF. The DNA of the CDR3 is TGTGCCAGCAGCGCTTGGGACAGCTTGGTAGACCAGTACTTC.

The rearrangement joins TRBV19 to TRBJ2-7; a weak D match, TRBD1 (6 bases). The CDR3 covers 13 residues. V was shortened by 10 bases and J by 3 bases, with 16 bases between the two germline ends. Germline V gene sequence: CDR1 LNHDA, CDR2 SQIVND (reference sequence). In nucleotides, the CDR3 is TGTGCCACCTCCAACGAGGGGGTCTACGAGCAGTACTTC. Amino acids: CATSNEGVYEQYF.

The rearrangement links TRBV5-1 to TRBJ2-7, with no clear D. V was shortened by 4 bases and J by 5 bases, with 10 bases between the two germline ends. Germline loops: CDR1 SGHRS, CDR2 YFSETQ. The CDR3 consists of 12 residues. The CDR3 protein is CASSPDLNEQYF. Here the CDR3 DNA reads TGCGCCAGCAGCCCGGACCTGAACGAGCAGTACTTC.

Turning to this clone: Other DNA sequences in the sample encode the same CDR3. The chain joins TRBV30 to TRBJ1-5; D not resolved. From germline, CDR1 is GTSNPN and CDR2 SVGIG (reference sequence). V lost 0 bases to trimming and J lost 2 bases, with 5 bases between them. The CDR3 totals 13 residues. This CDR3 is CAWSVEGNQPQHF. The CDR3 DNA is TGTGCCTGGAGTGTGGAGGGCAATCAGCCCCAGCATTTT. The full variable domain, completed using reference TRBV30 and TRBJ1-5, is SQTIHQWPATLVQPVGSPLSLECTVEGTSNPNLYWYRQAAGRGLQLLFYSVGIGQISSEVPQNLSASRPQDRQFILSSKKLLLSDSGFYLCAWSVEGNQPQHFGDGTRLSIL.

The chain links TRBV11-2 to TRBJ2-1, with D unresolved. This CDR3 contains 12 residues. V shed 3 bases and J shed 7 bases, with 7 bases lying between them. Germline CDR1 and CDR2: SGHAT and FQNNGV. This CDR3 is CASSFAWNEQFF. The CDR3 nucleotides read TGTGCCAGCAGCTTTGCTTGGAATGAGCAGTTCTTC.

The gene calls are TRBV29-1 and TRBJ2-2; unclear D gene. V was pared by 2 bases and J by 1 base, with 5 bases between. CDR1 SQVTM and CDR2 ANQGSEA come from the germline V gene. The CDR3 contains 13 residues. The CDR3 DNA reads as TGCAGCGTTGAACCAGTGAACACCGGGGAGCTGTTTTTT. Translating it yields CSVEPVNTGELFF.

This rearrangement joins TRBV7-9 to TRBJ2-2, with TRBD1 matching 9 bases. This CDR3 contains 17 residues. Germline values: CDR1 SEHNR, CDR2 FQNEAQ (reference sequence). J lost 5 bases, V lost 1 base, and 8 bases had no gene match. CDR3 in amino acids: CASSLGPGQGETGELFF. DNA for the CDR3: TGTGCCAGCAGCTTAGGCCCGGGACAGGGTGAAACCGGGGAGCTGTTTTTT.

The chain carries TRBV9 and TRBJ2-3, with 12 bases fitting TRBD1. This CDR3 comprises 17 residues. The V and J ends lost 1 base and 3 bases, in that order; junction bases with no gene match: 6. CDR1 is SGDLS, CDR2 YYNGEE, per germline. CDR3 coding DNA: TGTGCCAGCAGCGTACGGTGGGACAGGGGGCAGACAGATACGCAGTATTTT. Translation gives CASSVRWDRGQTDTQYF. Supplemented by reference TRBV9 and TRBJ2-3, the full variable domain reads DSGVTQTPKHLITATGQRVTLRCSPRSGDLSVYWYQQSLDQGLQFLIQYYNGEERAKGNILERFSAQQFPDLHSELNLSSLELGDSALYFCASSVRWDRGQTDTQYFGPGTRLTVL.